This T cell receptor (beta chain) was captured in a study of CXCR3-negative and CXCR3-positive naive CD8 T cells. CDR1 SQVTM and CDR2 ANQGSEA come from the germline V gene. CDR3 size: 14 residues. All TRB cDNA libraries came from 5' RACE performed with UMI labels. With the 5' RACE reads reprocessed, TCRdb shows one record per CDR3 protein and no DNA. Its table records approximately 41,000 distinct CDR3 sequences. The source material was memory CD8+ T cells from blood. The rearrangement uses TRBV29-1 and TRBJ2-2; there is no DNA to check the TCRdb D call of TRBD1. The TCR was taken from a human donor in good health. Some clones in this sample may be carry-over from other donors' samples. CDR3 residues: CSASSWGETGELFF.